This T cell receptor beta chain derives from a study of T cell repertoires and HLA-DP antigens. Study-level information: Alloantigens: one with one groove difference and one with approximately 11 differences versus self.

Primers targeted 54 TRBV and 13 TRBJ segments. Sequenced by immunoSEQ multiplex PCR; TCRdb stores in-frame clones only, minus some. The sample holds about 89,000 clones, about 89% seen once. The CDR3 has 19 residues. CDR1 is LNHDA and CDR2 is SQIVND in the germline V gene (reference sequence). After removal of 3 bases from V and 0 bases from J, the junction contained 12 bases not matched to a gene. Points on this clone: Its antigen is unknown.

V is TRBV19 and J is TRBJ2-2; 8 bases match TRBD2. The sample consisted of CD4+ T cells from PBMCs. The sequence derives from a man in his fifties or sixties in good health and CMV-seronegative. This CDR3 is CASSISLLAASANTGELFF. In DNA, the CDR3 is TGTGCCAGTAGTATCTCCCTACTAGCGGCGAGCGCGAACACCGGGGAGCTGTTTTTT.